Given below is one TCR beta chain in context. This CDR3 spans 14 amino acids. The sample belongs to a study of T cell responses to AZD1222 COVID-19 vaccine. Study-wide context: Pooling covered second doses at about 4 or about 12 weeks.

Profiled with immunoSEQ multiplex PCR; TCRdb holds only in-frame clones, not every one. The sample holds more than 250,000 clones; 85% to 95% are singletons and the top ten take around 0.58%. This receptor was obtained from an adult in good health. This rearrangement joins TRBV1 to TRBJ2-7. TRBV1 has pseudogene status. The starting material was peripheral blood, obtained on day 0 of AZD1222 vaccination. In DNA form, the CDR3 reads TGCACCAGCAGCCTCCGGGCCTTGTCCTACGAGCAGTACTTC. Residues: CTSSLRALSYEQYF.